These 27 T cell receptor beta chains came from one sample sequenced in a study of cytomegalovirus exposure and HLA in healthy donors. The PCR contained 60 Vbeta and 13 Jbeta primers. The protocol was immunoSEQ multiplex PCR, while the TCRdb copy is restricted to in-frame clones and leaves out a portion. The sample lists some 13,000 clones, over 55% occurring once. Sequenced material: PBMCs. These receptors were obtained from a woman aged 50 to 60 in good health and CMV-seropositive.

The CDR3 sequence is CASRGRDYLTDTQYF. CDR3 DNA: TGTGCCAGCAGGGGCCGGGACTACCTCACAGATACGCAGTATTTT. This chain uses TRBV2 with TRBJ2-3, with 7 bases aligning to TRBD2. CDR1 and CDR2 (germline): SNHLY, FYNNEI. V was pared by 6 bases and J by 2 bases, with 8 bases of the junction left unmatched. This CDR3 spans 15 amino acids.

For the CDR3, the DNA is TGTGCCACCAGCAGAGATCCCGGACAGGACGAAGCTTTCTTT. Translation: CATSRDPGQDEAFF. The chain uses TRBV15 and TRBJ1-1, with 7 bases matching TRBD1. CDR1 LNHNV and CDR2 YYDKDF come from the germline V gene (reference sequence). The length of the CDR3 is 14 residues. The J segment lost 8 bases and the V segment lost 0 bases, leaving 6 bases of the junction unmatched.

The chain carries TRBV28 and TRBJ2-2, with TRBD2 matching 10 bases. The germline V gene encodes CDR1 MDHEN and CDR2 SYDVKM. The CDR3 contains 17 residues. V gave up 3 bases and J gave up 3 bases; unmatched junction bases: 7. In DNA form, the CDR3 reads TGTGCCAGCAGTTTGGTGGGACTAGCGAGCGACACCGGGGAGCTGTTTTTT. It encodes CASSLVGLASDTGELFF.

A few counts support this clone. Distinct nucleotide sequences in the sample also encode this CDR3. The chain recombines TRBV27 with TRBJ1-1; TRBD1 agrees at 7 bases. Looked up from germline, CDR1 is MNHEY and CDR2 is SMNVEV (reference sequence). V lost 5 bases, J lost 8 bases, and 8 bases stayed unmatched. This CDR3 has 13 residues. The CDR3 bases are TGTGCCAGCAGTCTCAGACAGGGCTGGGAAGCTTTCTTT. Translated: CASSLRQGWEAFF.

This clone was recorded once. This CDR3 reads CASGNGNRDEQFF. The CDR3 DNA reads as TGTGCCAGCGGGAACGGTAACAGGGATGAGCAGTTCTTC. The chain combines TRBV28 with TRBJ2-1; a weak D match, TRBD1 (6 bases). V lost 8 bases and J 8 bases, leaving 16 bases between the germline ends. The CDR3 is 13 residues long. From germline, CDR1 is MDHEN and CDR2 SYDVKM.

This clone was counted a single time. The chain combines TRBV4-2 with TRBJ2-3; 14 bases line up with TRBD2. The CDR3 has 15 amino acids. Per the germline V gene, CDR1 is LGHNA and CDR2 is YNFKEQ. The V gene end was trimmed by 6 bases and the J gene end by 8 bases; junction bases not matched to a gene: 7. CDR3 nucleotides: TGTGCCAGCAGTCGGACTAGCGGGAGGATTGCTACGCAGTATTTT. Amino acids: CASSRTSGRIATQYF.

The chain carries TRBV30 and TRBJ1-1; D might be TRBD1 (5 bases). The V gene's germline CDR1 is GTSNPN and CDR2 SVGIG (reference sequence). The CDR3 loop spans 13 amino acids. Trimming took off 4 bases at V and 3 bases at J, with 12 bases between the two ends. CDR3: CAWIGWGDTEAFF. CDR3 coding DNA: TGTGCCTGGATCGGATGGGGGGACACTGAAGCTTTCTTT.

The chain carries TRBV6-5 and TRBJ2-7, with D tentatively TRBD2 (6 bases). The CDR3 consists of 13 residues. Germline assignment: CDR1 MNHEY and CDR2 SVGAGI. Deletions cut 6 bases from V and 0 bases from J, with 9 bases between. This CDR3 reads CASRSGDSYEQYF. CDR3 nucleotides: TGTGCCAGCAGGTCGGGGGACTCCTACGAGCAGTACTTC.

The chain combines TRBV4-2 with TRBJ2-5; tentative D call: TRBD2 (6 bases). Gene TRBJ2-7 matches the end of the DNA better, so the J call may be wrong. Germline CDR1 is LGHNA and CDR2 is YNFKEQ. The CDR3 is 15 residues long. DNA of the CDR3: TGTGCCAGCAGCCAAGCGGGACGGGACTTCTACGAGCAGTACTTC. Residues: CASSQAGRDFYEQYF.

As DNA, the CDR3 is TGTGCCTGGAGCTCAAAAGGAGGCTACGAGCAGTACTTC. This gives the protein CAWSSKGGYEQYF. The chain has TRBV30 and TRBJ2-7; maybe TRBD2 (5 bases). The V end was cut by 3 bases, the J end by 3 bases, with 12 bases between. CDR1 and CDR2 from the germline V gene are GTSNPN and SVGIG (reference sequence). The CDR3 totals 13 residues.

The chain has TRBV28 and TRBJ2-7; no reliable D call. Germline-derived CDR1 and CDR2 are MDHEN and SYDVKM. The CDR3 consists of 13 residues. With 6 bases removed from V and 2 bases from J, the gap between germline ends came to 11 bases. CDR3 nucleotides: TGTGCCAGCAGCTTGTACAGAGCCTACGAGCAGTACTTC. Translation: CASSLYRAYEQYF.

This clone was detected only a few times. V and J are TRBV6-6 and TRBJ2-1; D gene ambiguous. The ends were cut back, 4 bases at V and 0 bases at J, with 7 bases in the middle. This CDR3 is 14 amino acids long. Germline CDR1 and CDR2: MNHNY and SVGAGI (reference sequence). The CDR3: CASSLSFSYNEQFF. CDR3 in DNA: TGTGCCAGCAGTTTGTCCTTCTCCTACAATGAGCAGTTCTTC.

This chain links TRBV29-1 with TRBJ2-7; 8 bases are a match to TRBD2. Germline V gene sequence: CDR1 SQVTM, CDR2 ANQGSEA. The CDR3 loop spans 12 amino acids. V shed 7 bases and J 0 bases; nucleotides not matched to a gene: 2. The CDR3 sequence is CSASGSSYEQYF. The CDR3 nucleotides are TGCAGCGCAAGCGGGAGCTCCTACGAGCAGTACTTC.

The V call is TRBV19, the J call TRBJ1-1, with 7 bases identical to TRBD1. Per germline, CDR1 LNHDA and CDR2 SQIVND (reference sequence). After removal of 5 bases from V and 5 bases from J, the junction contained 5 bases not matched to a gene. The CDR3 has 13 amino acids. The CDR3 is CASSEQGRTEAFF. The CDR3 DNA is TGTGCCAGTAGTGAACAGGGGAGGACTGAAGCTTTCTTT. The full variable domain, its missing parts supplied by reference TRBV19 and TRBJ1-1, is DGGITQSPKYLFRKEGQNVTLSCEQNLNHDAMYWYRQDPGQGLRLIYYSQIVNDFQKGDIAEGYSVSREKKESFPLTVTSAQKNPTAFYLCASSEQGRTEAFFGQGTRLTVV.

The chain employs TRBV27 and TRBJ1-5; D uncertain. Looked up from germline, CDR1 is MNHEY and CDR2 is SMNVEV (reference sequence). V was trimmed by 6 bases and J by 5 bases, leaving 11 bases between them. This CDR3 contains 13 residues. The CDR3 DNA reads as TGTGCCAGCAGGCCCAGCACAGATCAGCCCCAGCATTTT. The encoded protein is CASRPSTDQPQHF.

The CDR3: CASSQEQLVMDTQYF. The CDR3 bases are TGCGCCAGCAGCCAAGAACAACTAGTCATGGATACGCAGTATTTT. The chain links TRBV4-1 to TRBJ2-3; the D gene is possibly TRBD2 (5 bases). V was clipped by 0 bases and J by 6 bases, with 13 bases between them. Germline V lookup: CDR1 MGHRA, CDR2 YSYEKL. This CDR3 has 15 amino acids.

As DNA, the CDR3 is TGCGCCAGCAGCCAAGAAGGGCTAGCGGGAGCCCAGGGGACCCAGTACTTC. It specifies CASSQEGLAGAQGTQYF. The chain carries TRBV4-1 and TRBJ2-5, with 10 bases fitting TRBD2. The CDR3 length is 17 residues. V lost 0 bases to trimming and J lost 7 bases; unmatched junction nucleotides: 11. Germline lookup yields CDR1 MGHRA and CDR2 YSYEKL.

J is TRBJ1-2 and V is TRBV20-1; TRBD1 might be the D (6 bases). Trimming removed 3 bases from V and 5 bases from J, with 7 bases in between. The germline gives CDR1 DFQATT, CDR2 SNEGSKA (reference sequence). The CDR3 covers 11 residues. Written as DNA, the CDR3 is TGCAGTGCTAGCAGGGGTTATGGCTACACCTTC. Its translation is CSASRGYGYTF.

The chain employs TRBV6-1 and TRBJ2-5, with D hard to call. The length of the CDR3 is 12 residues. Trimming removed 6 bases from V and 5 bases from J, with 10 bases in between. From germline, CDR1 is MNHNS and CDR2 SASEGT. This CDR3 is CASSDFRETQYF. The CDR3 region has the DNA TGTGCCAGCAGCGATTTTCGGGAGACCCAGTACTTC.

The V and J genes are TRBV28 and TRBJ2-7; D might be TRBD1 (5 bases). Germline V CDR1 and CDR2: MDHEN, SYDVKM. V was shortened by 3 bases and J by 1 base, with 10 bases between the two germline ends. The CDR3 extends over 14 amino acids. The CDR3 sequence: CASSFDDSSYEQYF. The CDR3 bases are TGTGCCAGCAGTTTCGACGACAGTTCCTACGAGCAGTACTTC.

CDR3 nucleotides: TGTGCCAATTGGGGCGGGCGGGAGAATTCCGGGGAGCTGTTTTTT. Translated: CANWGGRENSGELFF. The chain has TRBV21-1 and TRBJ2-2; no DNA check was done on the table's D call, TRBD2. TRBV21-1 is tagged as a pseudogene. The CDR3 length is 15 residues.

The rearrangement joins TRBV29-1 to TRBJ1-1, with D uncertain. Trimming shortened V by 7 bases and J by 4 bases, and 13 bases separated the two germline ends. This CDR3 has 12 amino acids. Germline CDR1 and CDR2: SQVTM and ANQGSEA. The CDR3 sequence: CSAHSTGTEAFF. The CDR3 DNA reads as TGCAGCGCCCACTCGACGGGCACTGAAGCTTTCTTT.

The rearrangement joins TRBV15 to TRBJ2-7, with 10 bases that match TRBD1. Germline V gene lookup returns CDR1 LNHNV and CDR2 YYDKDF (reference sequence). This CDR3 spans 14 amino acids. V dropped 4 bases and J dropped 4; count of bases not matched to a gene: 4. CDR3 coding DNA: TGTGCCACCAGCACGGACAGGGGGTTTTACGAGCAGTACTTC. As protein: CATSTDRGFYEQYF.

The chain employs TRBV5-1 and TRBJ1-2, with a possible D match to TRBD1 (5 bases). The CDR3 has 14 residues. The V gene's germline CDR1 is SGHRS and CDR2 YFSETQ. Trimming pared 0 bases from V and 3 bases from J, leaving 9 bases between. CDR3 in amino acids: CASSLEKGYYGYTF. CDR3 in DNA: TGCGCCAGCAGCTTGGAGAAGGGGTACTATGGCTACACCTTC.

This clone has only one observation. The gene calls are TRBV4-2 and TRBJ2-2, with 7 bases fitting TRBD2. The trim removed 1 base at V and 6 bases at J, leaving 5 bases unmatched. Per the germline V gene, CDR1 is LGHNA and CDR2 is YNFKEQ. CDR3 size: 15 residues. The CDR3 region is CASSQGRERAGELFF. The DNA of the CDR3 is TGTGCCAGCAGCCAAGGGCGGGAGAGGGCCGGGGAGCTGTTTTTT.

CDR3 amino acids: CASSQTSGITDTQYF. CDR3 in DNA: TGCGCCAGCAGCCAAACTAGCGGGATCACAGATACGCAGTATTTT. The chain carries TRBV4-1 and TRBJ2-3; 10 positions match TRBD2. CDR1 is MGHRA, CDR2 YSYEKL, per germline. This CDR3 region has 15 residues. The V segment lost 2 bases and the J segment 2 bases; nucleotides outside the gene matches: 1.

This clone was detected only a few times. The CDR3 bases are TGTGCCAGCAGTGATCGGCGGGCTGACGAGCAGTACTTC. It translates to CASSDRRADEQYF. V gene TRBV6-1 combines with J gene TRBJ2-7, with a possible D match to TRBD2 (5 bases). The CDR3 length is 13 residues. V lost 3 bases and J lost 5, with 11 bases in between. Per germline, CDR1 MNHNS and CDR2 SASEGT.